The 6 T cell receptor beta chains below were found in one sample sequenced in a study of OX40 agonist ivuxolimab in advanced cancers. Data came from immunoSEQ multiplex PCR; TCRdb stores just in-frame clones and leaves some out. The top ten hold over 2.5% of the sample, which has 50,000 to 70,000 clones, 70% to 90% seen once. The input for sequencing was CD4+ or CD8+ T cells sorted from blood, taken in a trial of the OX40 agonist ivuxolimab. These receptors were obtained from an adult with an advanced solid tumor such as melanoma, head and neck, liver or kidney cancer.

The V and J genes are TRBV18 and TRBJ1-1, with D unclear. V was cut by 3 bases and J by 7 bases, with 9 bases left in between. Germline lookup yields CDR1 KGHSH and CDR2 LQKENI. The CDR3 consists of 12 residues. The CDR3 nucleotides read TGTGCCAGCTCACCCGGCAATGTTGAAGCTTTCTTT. Protein: CASSPGNVEAFF.

The chain is built from TRBV5-4 and TRBJ1-3; no definite D call. Trimming removed 1 base at V and 4 bases at J, with 6 bases between. This CDR3 region has 13 residues. Looked up from germline, CDR1 is SGHNT and CDR2 is YYREEE (reference sequence). The CDR3 bases are TGTGCCAGCAGCTTGTCACAGGGAAACACCATATATTTT. Translating gives CASSLSQGNTIYF.

This clone has just a few counts. The rearrangement joins TRBV5-4 to TRBJ2-1; maybe TRBD2 (7 bases). This CDR3 is 13 amino acids long. V gave up 1 base and J gave up 9 bases, with 11 bases separating them. Germline values: CDR1 SGHNT, CDR2 YYREEE (reference sequence). The CDR3: CASSLWGGLEQFF. CDR3 DNA sequence: TGTGCCAGCAGCTTGTGGGGGGGCCTTGAGCAGTTCTTC. Supplemented by reference TRBV5-4 and TRBJ2-1, the full variable domain reads ETGVTQSPTHLIKTRGQQVTLRCSSQSGHNTVSWYQQALGQGPQFIFQYYREEENGRGNFPPRFSGLQFPNYSSELNVNALELDDSALYLCASSLWGGLEQFFGPGTRLTVL.

The chain is built from TRBV19 and TRBJ1-3, with 9 bases aligning to TRBD1. Germline V gene sequence: CDR1 LNHDA, CDR2 SQIVND (reference sequence). V was pared by 5 bases and J by 0 bases, with 5 bases of the junction left unmatched. There are 16 residues in the CDR3. CDR3 region: CASSAGTGLSGNTIYF. DNA for the CDR3: TGTGCCAGTAGTGCCGGGACAGGGCTCTCTGGAAACACCATATATTTT.

The V call is TRBV7-2, the J call TRBJ2-1; D is tentatively TRBD1 or TRBD2 (5 bases each). Germline V gene lookup returns CDR1 SGHTA and CDR2 FQGNSA. Trimming left V 4 bases short and J 7 bases short, with 5 bases between. CDR3 size: 11 residues. The CDR3 DNA reads TGTGCCAGCAGCTGGGGGAATGAGCAGTTCTTC. Protein: CASSWGNEQFF.

The V call is TRBV18, the J call TRBJ1-5; D call uncertain. CDR3 length: 14 residues. Germline V gives CDR1 KGHSH, CDR2 LQKENI. Trimming left V 8 bases short and J 5 bases short, with 16 bases between. CDR3 DNA: TGTGCCAGCCGACTGGACTCGACTTATCAGCCCCAGCATTTT. It is translated as CASRLDSTYQPQHF.